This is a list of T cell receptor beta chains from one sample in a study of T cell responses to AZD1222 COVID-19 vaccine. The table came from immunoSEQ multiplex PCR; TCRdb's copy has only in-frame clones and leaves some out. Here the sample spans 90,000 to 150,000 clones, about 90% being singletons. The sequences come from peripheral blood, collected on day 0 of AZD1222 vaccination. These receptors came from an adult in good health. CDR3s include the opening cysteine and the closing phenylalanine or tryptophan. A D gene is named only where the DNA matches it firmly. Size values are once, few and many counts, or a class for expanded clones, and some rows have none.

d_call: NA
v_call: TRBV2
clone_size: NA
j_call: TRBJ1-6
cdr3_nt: TGTGCCAGCACTCCGCCGGGGCCTATCCTCCACTTT
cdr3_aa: CASTPPGPILHF

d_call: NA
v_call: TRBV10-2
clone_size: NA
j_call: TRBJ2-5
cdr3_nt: TGCGCCAGCGGGGCCGTGGGGCAAGAGACCCAGTACTTC
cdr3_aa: CASGAVGQETQYF

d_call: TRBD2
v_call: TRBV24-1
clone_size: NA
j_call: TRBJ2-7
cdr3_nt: TGTGCCACCAGTGCCGGGGGTAGCGGGAGCTACGAGCAGTACTTC
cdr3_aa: CATSAGGSGSYEQYF

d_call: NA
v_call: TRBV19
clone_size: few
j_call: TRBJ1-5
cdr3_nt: TGTGCCAGTAGGCCCGGACAGACCAATCAGCCCCAGCATTTT
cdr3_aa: CASRPGQTNQPQHF

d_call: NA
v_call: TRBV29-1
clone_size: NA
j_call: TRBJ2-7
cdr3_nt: TGCAGCGTTGACGGGGCGGGAGAGGGGGGCGAGCAGTACTTC
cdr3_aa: CSVDGAGEGGEQYF

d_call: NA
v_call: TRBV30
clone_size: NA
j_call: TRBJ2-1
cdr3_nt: TGTGCCTGGCTGCGATCCCGGGGCCGGTATGAGCAGTTCTTC
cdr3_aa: CAWLRSRGRYEQFF

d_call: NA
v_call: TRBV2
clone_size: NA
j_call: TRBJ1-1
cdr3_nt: TGTGCCAGCAGAAACATGGAGAACACTGAAGCTTTCTTT
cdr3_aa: CASRNMENTEAFF

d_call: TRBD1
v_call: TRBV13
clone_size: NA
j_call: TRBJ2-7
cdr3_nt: TGTGCCAGCAGCTCTTCGCCCGACAGGGAACTTTACGAGCAGTACTTC
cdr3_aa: CASSSSPDRELYEQYF

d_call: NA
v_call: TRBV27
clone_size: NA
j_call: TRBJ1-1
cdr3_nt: TGTGCCAGCAGTTCCTTGGGGAGACGGGACACTGAAGCTTTCTTT
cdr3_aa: CASSSLGRRDTEAFF

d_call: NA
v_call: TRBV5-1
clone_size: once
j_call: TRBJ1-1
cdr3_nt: TGCGCCAGCAGCTTATGGGACACCCACATGAACACTGAAGCTTTCTTT
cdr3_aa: CASSLWDTHMNTEAFF

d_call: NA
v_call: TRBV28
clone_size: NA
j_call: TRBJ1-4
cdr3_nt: TGTGCCAGCAGTTTAAAGGGTGAAAAACTGTTTTTT
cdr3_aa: CASSLKGEKLFF

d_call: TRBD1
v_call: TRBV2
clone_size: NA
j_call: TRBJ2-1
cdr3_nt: TGTGCCAGCAGGTTGACAGGGGATGAGCAGTTCTTC
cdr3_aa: CASRLTGDEQFF

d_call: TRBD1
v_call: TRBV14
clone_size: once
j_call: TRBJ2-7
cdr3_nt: TGTGCCAGCAGCCGAACAGGGGGCTCTGACGAGCAGTACTTC
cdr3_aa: CASSRTGGSDEQYF

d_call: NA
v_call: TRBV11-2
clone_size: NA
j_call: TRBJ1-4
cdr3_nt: TGTGCCAGCAGCTTGGGGGGCTCAACTAATGAAAAACTGTTTTTT
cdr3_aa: CASSLGGSTNEKLFF

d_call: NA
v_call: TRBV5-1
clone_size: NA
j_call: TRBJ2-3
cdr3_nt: TGCGCCAGCAACCAAAGCCCAACAGATACGCAGTATTTT
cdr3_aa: CASNQSPTDTQYF

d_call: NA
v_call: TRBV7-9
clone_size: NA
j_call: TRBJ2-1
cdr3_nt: TGTGCCAGCAGCGCGCTGACTGGTGAGCAGTTCTTC
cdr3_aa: CASSALTGEQFF

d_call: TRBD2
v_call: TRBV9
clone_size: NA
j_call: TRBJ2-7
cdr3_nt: TGTGCCAGCAGCGCGTGGGAGGGCCACTACGAGCAGTACTTC
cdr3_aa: CASSAWEGHYEQYF

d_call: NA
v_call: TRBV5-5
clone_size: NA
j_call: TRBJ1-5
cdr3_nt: TGTGCCAGCAGCTTGGCAGGATTTGGTCAGCCCCAGCATTTT
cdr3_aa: CASSLAGFGQPQHF

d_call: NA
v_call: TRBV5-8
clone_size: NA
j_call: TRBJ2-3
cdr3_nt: TGTGCCAGCAGCTCCGAGGGTCGCTCCACAGATACGCAGTATTTT
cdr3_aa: CASSSEGRSTDTQYF

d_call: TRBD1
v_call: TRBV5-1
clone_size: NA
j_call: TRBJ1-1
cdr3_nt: TGCGCCAGCAGCTTGGTGCCAGGGGGATTGAACACTGAAGCTTTCTTT
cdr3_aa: CASSLVPGGLNTEAFF

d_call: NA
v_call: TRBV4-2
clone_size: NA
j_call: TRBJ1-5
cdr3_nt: TGTGCCAGCAGCCAAGGTACAGGGCGTTCGTACCAGCCCCAGCATTTT
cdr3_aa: CASSQGTGRSYQPQHF

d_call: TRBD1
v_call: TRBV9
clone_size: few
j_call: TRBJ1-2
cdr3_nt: TGTGCCAGCAGCGGGTCGCAGGGGGCCGCTGGCTACACCTTC
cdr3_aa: CASSGSQGAAGYTF

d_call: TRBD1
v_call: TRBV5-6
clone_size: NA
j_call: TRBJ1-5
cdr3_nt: TGTGCCAGCAGCCGGACAGGGGCCAATCAGCCCCAGCATTTT
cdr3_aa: CASSRTGANQPQHF